This TCR beta chain was recorded in a study of OX40 agonist ivuxolimab in advanced cancers. On the study more broadly: It was ivuxolimab, an agonistic anti-OX40 (CD134) antibody, that patients were treated with.

The protocol was immunoSEQ multiplex PCR, while the TCRdb copy is restricted to in-frame clones and leaves out a portion. The data hold some 72,000 clones, with more than 80% observed a single time. This clone was observed once. Its antigen is not identified. General study results and limits: Among the lowest levels of clonal expansion were found in partial responders at 0.1-3.0 mg/kg. At doses 0.1 to 3.0 mg/kg, CD4+ and CD8+ clones expanded. Expanded clones were, on average, more numerous among CD8+ T cells than CD4+.

Germline CDR1 and CDR2: SGHTA and FQGTGA. V shed 1 base and J shed 1 base, with 6 bases lying between them. This CDR3 spans 14 amino acids. This rearrangement joins TRBV7-3 to TRBJ2-3; D tentatively reads TRBD1 or TRBD2 (5 bases each). Sequenced material: CD4+ or CD8+ T cells sorted from blood, taken in a trial of the OX40 agonist ivuxolimab. This TCR derives from an adult with an advanced solid tumor such as melanoma, head and neck, liver or kidney cancer. DNA for the CDR3: TGTGCCAGCAGCTTAATGGGGGGCACAGATACGCAGTATTTT. It encodes CASSLMGGTDTQYF.